This T cell receptor beta chain was sequenced during a study of monozygotic twins with inflammatory bowel disease. The CDR3 length is 15 residues. CDR1 is DFQATT and CDR2 is SNEGSKA in the germline V gene (reference sequence). TCRdb re-called the 5' RACE reads, yielding one record per CDR3 amino acid sequence without DNA. Its listing shows approximately 150,000 distinct CDR3 sequences. The blood volume drawn from each donor was roughly 2.5 ml. The sequence derives from a human donor with ulcerative colitis or Crohn's disease, or a healthy co-twin of an affected twin (not recorded which). The sample was blood. The chain combines TRBV20-1 with TRBJ2-5; no DNA is available, so the TRBD1 call from TCRdb remains unchecked. The CDR3 loop reads CSAGLTGATAEAQYF.